The TCR beta chain under discussion was sequenced for a study of T cells in Graves' hyperthyroidism and ophthalmopathy. Whole-study results and caveats: Model predictions of ophthalmopathy came a median approximately 6 months before onset.

RNA transcripts provided the source from which TCR beta CDR3 regions were amplified. Primed by the HTBI set, a first-round RT-PCR was run on the TCR CDR3. TCRdb itself ran the multiplex PCR reads through MiXCR, one entry per CDR3 protein. The table includes 300,000 to 350,000 distinct CDR3 sequences, approximately 22% detected once. Concerning this clonotype: Its antigen remains unidentified. Compared with germline, one end of the junction differs, possibly owing to a read error.

CDR1 MNHNS and CDR2 SASEGT come from the germline V gene. The CDR3 is made up of 15 amino acids. Calling Graves' hyperthyroidism stable meant ophthalmopathy did not progress within 18 months. On the basis of clinical symptoms, serum thyroxine and TRAb, thyroid ultrasound and orbital computed tomography, diagnoses were made. The V call is TRBV6-1, the J call TRBJ2-1; D possibly corresponds to TRBD2 (6 bases). Sequencing input: blood. The TCR originated in a woman between 45 and 60 years old with Graves' hyperthyroidism. The CDR3 reads CASIGLSSSYDEQFF. The CDR3 DNA reads as TGTGCCAGCATTGGACTATCGAGCTCCTACGATGAGCAGTTCTTC.